Included here is one TCR beta chain sequence, with context. As yet, its antigen is unknown. CDR3 length equals 14 residues. The V gene's germline CDR1 is SGHDT and CDR2 YYEEEE. Primers for the PCR totalled 60 Vbeta and 13 Jbeta. Assay: immunoSEQ multiplex PCR; the TCRdb copy retains only in-frame clones and omits some. Of about 150,000 clones listed, 84% are singletons. These data belong to a study of cytomegalovirus exposure and HLA in healthy donors. Study-level findings and limits: Confirmation was obtained in vitro that a few CMV-associated chains are specific for CMV antigens. Reported results showed that the classifier diagnosed cytomegalovirus status with high specificity and sensitivity. Presence/absence analyses supposed approximately even sequencing depth among donors. Clonal expansion, a later analysis showed, was greater in HLA-associated TCR beta chains than in equally common others.

The clonotype originates from a boy younger than 10 in good health and CMV-seronegative. This sequence joins TRBV5-6 and TRBJ2-5; a possible D gene is TRBD1 (5 bases). With the DNA end fitting TRBJ2-7 better, the J assignment may be wrong. Sequenced: PBMCs. CDR3 sequence reads: CASSFGRAPYEQYF. The CDR3 DNA reads TGTGCCAGCAGCTTCGGCAGGGCTCCCTACGAGCAGTACTTC.